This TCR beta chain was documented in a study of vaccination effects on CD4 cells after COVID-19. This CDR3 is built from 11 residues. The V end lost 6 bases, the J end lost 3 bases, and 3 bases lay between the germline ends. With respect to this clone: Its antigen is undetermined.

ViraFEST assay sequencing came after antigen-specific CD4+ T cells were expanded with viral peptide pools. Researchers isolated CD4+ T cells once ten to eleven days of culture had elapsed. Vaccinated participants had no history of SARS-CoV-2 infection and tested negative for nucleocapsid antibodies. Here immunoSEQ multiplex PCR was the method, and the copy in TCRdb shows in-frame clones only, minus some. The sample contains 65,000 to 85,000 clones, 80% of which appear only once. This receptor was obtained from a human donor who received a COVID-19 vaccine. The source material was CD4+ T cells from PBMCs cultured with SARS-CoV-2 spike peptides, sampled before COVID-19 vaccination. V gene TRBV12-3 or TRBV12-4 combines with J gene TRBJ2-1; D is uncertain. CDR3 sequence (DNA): TGTGCCAGCAGGTACTACAATGAGCAGTTCTTC. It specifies CASRYYNEQFF.